This TCR beta chain was found in a study of cytomegalovirus exposure and HLA in healthy donors. J was trimmed by 1 base and V by 0 bases; bases with no gene match: 1. CDR3 length: 16 residues. CDR1 is KGHSH and CDR2 is LQKENI in the germline V gene. Findings of the study overall: The HLA-A and HLA-B alleles of most subjects were reportedly predicted accurately from TCR beta sequences. Researchers reported from a later analysis that most CMV-associated TCR beta chains appeared HLA-restricted.

The PCR was carried out with 60 Vbeta primers and 13 Jbeta primers. Sequenced by immunoSEQ multiplex PCR; TCRdb stores in-frame clones only, minus some. The sample shows some 190,000 clones, around three quarters of them seen only once. For this clone: Its antigen is currently unknown.

This chain uses TRBV18 with TRBJ2-5; 11 nucleotides line up with TRBD2. This sequence originates from a woman in her late teens or twenties in good health and CMV-seronegative. Sequencing input: PBMCs. The CDR3 spells CASSPPSGGVQETQYF. The CDR3 region has the DNA TGTGCCAGCTCACCACCTAGCGGGGGGGTCCAAGAGACCCAGTACTTC.